This T cell receptor beta chain was obtained from a study of beta chain features in type 1 diabetes. This clone appeared a few times. The investigators reverse transcribed all of the isolated RNA, so they sequenced expressed TCRB transcripts. Sequencing used immunoSEQ multiplex PCR; TCRdb keeps in-frame clones, though not all of them. Among under 400,000 clones, around 20% were seen once, and the ten largest hold around 0.045%. V was clipped by 7 bases and J by 3 bases, with 16 bases between them. The CDR3 covers 14 residues. Germline V gene data show CDR1 as SQVTM and CDR2 as ANQGSEA. Sequences were obtained from naive CD4+ T cells from blood. The receptor comes from a woman younger than 35 in good health. The V call is TRBV29-1, the J call TRBJ2-1; a possible D gene is TRBD2 (6 bases). This CDR3 is CSAGGLLIYNEQFF. CDR3 nucleotides: TGCAGCGCTGGGGGACTGTTGATCTACAATGAGCAGTTCTTC.